The rows below give T cell receptor beta chains drawn from one sample of a study of T-cell memory formation after mild COVID-19. Using its own MiXCR run on the 5' RACE reads, TCRdb lists one record per CDR3 protein. Of about 300,000 distinct CDR3 sequences listed, less than 20% are singletons. Sample: PBMCs or a T cell subset sorted from them (not recorded which). Every receptor here comes from a man aged 18 to 30 who had mild COVID-19 (a few samples of this study predate the infection). Cell type and time point are not known. CDR3s include the opening cysteine and the closing phenylalanine or tryptophan. D genes are given only for firm matches. Size tells how often a clone was seen (once, few, many) or the class of an expanded clone, and some rows leave it out.

j_call: TRBJ1-4; d_call: TRBD1; clone_size: NA; v_call: TRBV7-9; cdr3_length: 14; cdr3_aa: CASSGNRGREKLFF; cdr3_nt: TGTGCCAGCAGCGGGAACAGGGGGCGAGAAAAACTGTTTTTT
j_call: TRBJ2-1; d_call: NA; clone_size: few; v_call: TRBV5-1; cdr3_length: 14; cdr3_aa: CASSLAIGGNEQFF; cdr3_nt: TGCGCCAGCAGCTTGGCCATCGGGGGTAATGAGCAGTTCTTC
j_call: TRBJ2-3; d_call: NA; clone_size: few; v_call: TRBV10-3; cdr3_length: 11; cdr3_aa: CAISKTDTQYF; cdr3_nt: TGTGCCATCAGTAAGACAGATACGCAGTATTTT
j_call: TRBJ2-1; d_call: NA; clone_size: NA; v_call: TRBV12-3/TRBV12-4; cdr3_length: 16; cdr3_aa: CASSLSIPRGYNEQFF; cdr3_nt: TGTGCCAGCAGTTTAAGTATTCCCCGGGGTTACAATGAGCAGTTCTTC
j_call: TRBJ2-3; d_call: NA; clone_size: NA; v_call: TRBV12-3/TRBV12-4; cdr3_length: 15; cdr3_aa: CASSKGQIWGDTQYF; cdr3_nt: TGTGCCAGCAGTAAGGGACAAATTTGGGGAGATACGCAGTATTTT
j_call: TRBJ2-1; d_call: NA; clone_size: NA; v_call: TRBV12-3/TRBV12-4; cdr3_length: 15; cdr3_aa: CASKGGGSSYNEQFF; cdr3_nt: TGTGCCAGCAAAGGTGGGGGGAGCTCCTACAATGAGCAGTTCTTC
j_call: TRBJ2-5; d_call: NA; clone_size: few; v_call: TRBV9; cdr3_length: 15; cdr3_aa: CASSGGTLYQETQYF; cdr3_nt: TGTGCCAGCAGCGGAGGGACCTTGTACCAAGAGACCCAGTACTTC
j_call: TRBJ2-1; d_call: NA; clone_size: many; v_call: TRBV5-6; cdr3_length: 15; cdr3_aa: CASSLRPGAYNEQFF; cdr3_nt: TGTGCCAGCAGCTTGCGTCCAGGAGCCTACAATGAGCAGTTCTTC
j_call: TRBJ1-2; d_call: TRBD1; clone_size: NA; v_call: TRBV6-6; cdr3_length: 17; cdr3_aa: CASSYDPGTGEAYGYTF; cdr3_nt: TGTGCCAGCAGTTACGACCCCGGGACAGGGGAAGCCTATGGCTACACCTTC
j_call: TRBJ1-3; d_call: NA; clone_size: NA; v_call: TRBV12-5; cdr3_length: 16; cdr3_aa: CASGLEVLYSGNTIYF; cdr3_nt: TGTGCTAGTGGCCTAGAAGTCCTTTACTCTGGAAACACCATATATTTT
j_call: TRBJ2-7; d_call: NA; clone_size: few; v_call: TRBV2; cdr3_length: 12; cdr3_aa: CAITGSAYEQYF; cdr3_nt: TGTGCCATTACAGGTTCGGCCTACGAGCAGTACTTC
j_call: TRBJ1-6; d_call: NA; clone_size: few; v_call: TRBV4-3; cdr3_length: 14; cdr3_aa: CASSHVGENSPLHF; cdr3_nt: TGCGCCAGCAGCCACGTCGGGGAGAATTCACCCCTCCACTTT
j_call: TRBJ2-7; d_call: TRBD1; clone_size: NA; v_call: TRBV6-1; cdr3_length: 13; cdr3_aa: CASTNPTGGEQYF; cdr3_nt: TGTGCCAGCACCAACCCGACAGGGGGCGAGCAGTACTTC
j_call: TRBJ2-1; d_call: NA; clone_size: few; v_call: TRBV20-1; cdr3_length: 14; cdr3_aa: CSALDRSSYNEQFF; cdr3_nt: TGCAGTGCCCTCGACAGATCCTCCTACAATGAGCAGTTCTTC